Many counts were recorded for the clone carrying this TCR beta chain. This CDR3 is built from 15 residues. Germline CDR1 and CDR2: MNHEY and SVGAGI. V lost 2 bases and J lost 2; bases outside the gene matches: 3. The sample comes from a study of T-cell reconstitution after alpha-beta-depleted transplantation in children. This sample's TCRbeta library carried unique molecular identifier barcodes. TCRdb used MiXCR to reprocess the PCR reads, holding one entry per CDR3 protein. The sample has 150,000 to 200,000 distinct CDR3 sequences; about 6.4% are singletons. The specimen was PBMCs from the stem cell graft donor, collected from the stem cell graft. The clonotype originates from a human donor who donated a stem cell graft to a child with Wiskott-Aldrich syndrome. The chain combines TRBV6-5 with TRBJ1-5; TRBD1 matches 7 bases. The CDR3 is CASSYPTGGNQPQHF. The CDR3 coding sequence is TGTGCCAGCAGTTACCCTACAGGGGGCAATCAGCCCCAGCATTTT.